The 24 T cell receptor beta chains presented below share a single source sample, sequenced in a study of graft-versus-host responses after intestinal transplantation. Antigen specificity for these receptors is unknown. TCRdb's copy holds only in-frame clones and misses some; the assay was immunoSEQ multiplex PCR. The table includes roughly 93,000 clones, 90% to 95% detected once. This specimen was unstimulated CD8+ T cells sorted from spleen or lymph node cells, taken before intestinal transplant. The receptors derive from a human donor who received an intestinal transplant.

V gene TRBV19 combines with J gene TRBJ2-7, with 7 bases aligning to TRBD1. Losses at the gene ends were 3 bases for V and 2 bases for J; bases not matched to a gene: 7. The CDR3 has 15 amino acids. CDR1 and CDR2 from the germline V gene are LNHDA and SQIVND (reference sequence). The CDR3 here is CASSIPGQTPYEQYF. CDR3 bases: TGTGCCAGTAGTATTCCGGGACAGACTCCCTACGAGCAGTACTTC.

This rearrangement joins TRBV5-1 to TRBJ2-7, with TRBD2 matching over 14 bases. Per the germline V gene, CDR1 is SGHRS and CDR2 is YFSETQ. With 4 bases clipped from V and 0 bases from J, the junction kept 9 bases outside the gene matches. The CDR3 sequence is 18 residues long. CDR3 coding DNA: TGCGCCAGCAGCCCTAGACTAGCGGGAGGGCCAAGCTCCTACGAGCAGTACTTC. Translation: CASSPRLAGGPSSYEQYF.

The rearrangement links TRBV19 to TRBJ2-1, with a tentative D call TRBD1 (6 bases). Trimming stripped 5 bases from V and 3 bases from J, with 8 bases between. The germline gives CDR1 LNHDA, CDR2 SQIVND (reference sequence). CDR3 length: 13 residues. The CDR3 region has the DNA TGTGCCAGTAGTTGGGGGCTCTACAATGAGCAGTTCTTC. Encoded protein: CASSWGLYNEQFF. Together with reference TRBV19 and TRBJ2-1, the CDR3 gives the full variable domain: DGGITQSPKYLFRKEGQNVTLSCEQNLNHDAMYWYRQDPGQGLRLIYYSQIVNDFQKGDIAEGYSVSREKKESFPLTVTSAQKNPTAFYLCASSWGLYNEQFFGPGTRLTVL.

The chain links TRBV2 to TRBJ1-6, with 7 bases identical to TRBD1. The CDR3 spans 15 residues. Germline CDR1 and CDR2: SNHLY and FYNNEI. Losses at the gene ends were 3 bases for V and 6 bases for J; bases not matched to a gene: 5. The CDR3 protein is CASSDIGQANSPLHF. The DNA of the CDR3 is TGTGCCAGCAGTGATATAGGACAGGCTAATTCACCCCTCCACTTT.

Concerning this clone itself: At one end the junction does not follow the germline gene, possibly because of a read error. The chain combines TRBV6-4 with TRBJ1-6; D possibly corresponds to TRBD1 (6 bases). From germline, CDR1 is MRHNA and CDR2 SNTAGT. The CDR3 covers 13 residues. The CDR3 region is CASSERDNSPLHF. CDR3 nucleotides: TGTGCCAGCAGTGAACGGGACAATTCGCCCCTCCACTTT.

This clone was counted a single time. The J gene is TRBJ1-2, the V gene TRBV19; 8 positions match TRBD1. Germline V gene lookup returns CDR1 LNHDA and CDR2 SQIVND (reference sequence). Trimming at V came to 5 bases and at J to 5 bases, leaving 7 bases not matched to a gene. The CDR3 totals 14 residues. CDR3: CASSWTGSFYGYTF. In DNA form, the CDR3 reads TGTGCCAGTAGTTGGACAGGGTCCTTTTATGGCTACACCTTC.

This sequence joins TRBV30 and TRBJ2-7; a weak D match, TRBD2 (6 bases). Germline CDR1 GTSNPN, CDR2 SVGIG (reference sequence). V was clipped by 0 bases and J by 7 bases, with 13 bases between them. The CDR3 consists of 13 residues. CDR3 coding DNA: TGTGCCTGGAGTGTACTAGGAGGGCGAGAGCAGTACTTC. Its translation: CAWSVLGGREQYF.

This rearrangement joins TRBV27 to TRBJ1-2; D is perhaps TRBD1 (5 bases). This CDR3 has 13 residues. Between the trimmed V and J ends, which lost 3 bases and 5 bases, there was a span of 10 bases. In germline, CDR1 is MNHEY, CDR2 SMNVEV (reference sequence). The CDR3 is CASSLTERYGYTF. The DNA of the CDR3 is TGTGCCAGCAGTTTGACAGAAAGATATGGCTACACCTTC.

The rearrangement joins TRBV9 to TRBJ2-7, with D possibly TRBD1 on 6 matching bases. Per germline, CDR1 SGDLS and CDR2 YYNGEE. The V and J ends lost 3 bases and 1 base respectively, with 8 bases between them. The CDR3 has 13 residues. CDR3 sequence: CASSERGSYEQYF. The CDR3, as DNA: TGTGCCAGCAGCGAGAGGGGGTCCTACGAGCAGTACTTC.

The chain joins TRBV9 to TRBJ2-7; TRBD2 aligns across 12 bases. Unmatched junction bases numbered 6, after V lost 4 bases and J lost 1 base. The CDR3 is 16 amino acids. Germline V lookup: CDR1 SGDLS, CDR2 YYNGEE. CDR3 sequence reads: CASSSQTSGGSYEQYF. The DNA of the CDR3 is TGTGCCAGCAGCTCCCAGACTAGCGGGGGATCCTACGAGCAGTACTTC.

The chain is built from TRBV29-1 and TRBJ1-2; 7 bases are a match to TRBD1. The CDR3 spans 12 residues. The V gene's germline CDR1 is SQVTM and CDR2 ANQGSEA. V lost 5 bases, J lost 8 bases, and 8 bases stayed unmatched. The CDR3 spells CSVPGTAGGYTF. The CDR3 bases are TGCAGCGTTCCCGGGACAGCCGGGGGCTACACCTTC.

The rearrangement joins TRBV28 to TRBJ2-2; weak D call: TRBD2 (5 bases). V was pared by 6 bases and J by 6 bases, with 8 bases between. The V gene's germline CDR1 is MDHEN and CDR2 SYDVKM. This CDR3 comprises 12 residues. The CDR3 reads CASSRGAGELFF. The CDR3 DNA reads TGTGCCAGCAGCCGGGGAGCCGGGGAGCTGTTTTTT.

This chain links TRBV13 with TRBJ2-5; unclear D gene. Germline V lookup: CDR1 PRHDT, CDR2 FYEKMQ (reference sequence). This CDR3 is 12 amino acids long. The germline V and J ends were trimmed by 0 bases and 3 bases, with 2 bases remaining between them. CDR3 DNA sequence: TGTGCCAGCAGCTTAGGTAAAGAGACCCAGTACTTC. It encodes CASSLGKETQYF.

The chain couples TRBV5-6 to TRBJ2-7, with D possibly matching TRBD1 (7 bases). The CDR3 has 14 amino acids. Trimming removed 3 bases from V and 3 bases from J, with 13 bases in between. In germline, CDR1 is SGHDT, CDR2 YYEEEE. The CDR3 coding sequence is TGTGCCAGCAGCTGGGGGGACAGCGTCTACGAGCAGTACTTC. It translates to CASSWGDSVYEQYF.

This chain joins TRBV7-9 and TRBJ1-1; 8 bases match TRBD1. The junction had 12 bases not matched to a gene; V was cut back by 5 bases and J by 7 bases. The CDR3 has 15 residues. The V gene's germline CDR1 is SEHNR and CDR2 FQNEAQ (reference sequence). CDR3 DNA sequence: TGTGCCAGCAGCCGCCCCCGGGACAGGCCTCTTGAAGCTTTCTTT. As protein: CASSRPRDRPLEAFF.

The chain employs TRBV7-2 and TRBJ1-6, with TRBD1 as a possible D gene (6 bases). The CDR3 spans 13 residues. Per the germline V gene, CDR1 is SGHTA and CDR2 is FQGNSA. V shed 1 base and J shed 9 bases, with 7 bases lying between them. The chain's CDR3 is CASSLGDISPLHF. The DNA of the CDR3 is TGTGCCAGCAGCTTAGGGGACATTTCACCCCTCCACTTT.

Only one count was recorded for this clone. This chain links TRBV6-5 with TRBJ2-2, with 10 positions matching TRBD1. J lost 6 bases, V lost 6 bases, and 1 base had no gene match. From germline, CDR1 is MNHEY and CDR2 SVGAGI. This CDR3 is built from 13 residues. The CDR3 bases are TGTGCCAGCAGGGACAGGGGGGCCGGGGAGCTGTTTTTT. This translates into CASRDRGAGELFF.

The chain employs TRBV19 and TRBJ2-1, with D perhaps TRBD2 (6 bases). CDR1 is LNHDA and CDR2 is SQIVND in the germline V gene (reference sequence). The CDR3 loop spans 16 amino acids. V was cut by 0 bases and J by 4 bases, with 13 bases left in between. DNA for the CDR3: TGTGCCAGTAGTATAGATGGTAGCGGAGGGTACAATGAGCAGTTCTTC. Translating it yields CASSIDGSGGYNEQFF.

The V and J genes are TRBV27 and TRBJ1-2, with TRBD1 as a possible D gene (6 bases). Germline-derived CDR1 and CDR2 are MNHEY and SMNVEV (reference sequence). V was pared by 5 bases and J by 3 bases, with 10 bases between. The CDR3 is made up of 13 amino acids. DNA of the CDR3: TGTGCCAGCAGTCCAGGGGCCGACTATGGCTACACCTTC. Amino acids: CASSPGADYGYTF.

The chain joins TRBV9 to TRBJ2-1, with 12 nucleotides matching TRBD2. CDR3 size: 16 residues. Trimming removed 0 bases from V and 7 bases from J; junction bases left unmatched: 5. The germline CDR1 and CDR2 sequences are SGDLS and YYNGEE. The CDR3 loop is CASSVALAGGGNEQFF. The CDR3 nucleotides read TGTGCCAGCAGCGTAGCCCTAGCGGGAGGGGGTAATGAGCAGTTCTTC.

J is TRBJ2-1 and V is TRBV9; D perhaps matches TRBD2 (5 bases). Trimming took off 4 bases at V and 5 bases at J, with 16 bases between the two ends. The CDR3 has 15 amino acids. Germline values: CDR1 SGDLS, CDR2 YYNGEE. CDR3 in DNA: TGTGCCAGCAGCTCCCCCCTAGCAGTAAACAATGAGCAGTTCTTC. Amino acids: CASSSPLAVNNEQFF. Full variable domain (rest looked up from reference TRBV9 and TRBJ2-1): DSGVTQTPKHLITATGQRVTLRCSPRSGDLSVYWYQQSLDQGLQFLIQYYNGEERAKGNILERFSAQQFPDLHSELNLSSLELGDSALYFCASSSPLAVNNEQFFGPGTRLTVL.

The rearrangement joins TRBV5-4 to TRBJ2-1; TRBD2 matches at 12 bases. Trimming at V came to 5 bases and at J to 7 bases, leaving 7 bases not matched to a gene. This CDR3 is 15 amino acids long. CDR1 SGHNT and CDR2 YYREEE come from the germline V gene (reference sequence). CDR3 in amino acids: CASSFGLAGPNEQFF. The CDR3, as DNA: TGTGCCAGCAGTTTCGGACTAGCGGGACCTAATGAGCAGTTCTTC. The full variable domain, in which reference TRBV5-4 and TRBJ2-1 provide the parts outside the CDR3, is ETGVTQSPTHLIKTRGQQVTLRCSSQSGHNTVSWYQQALGQGPQFIFQYYREEENGRGNFPPRFSGLQFPNYSSELNVNALELDDSALYLCASSFGLAGPNEQFFGPGTRLTVL.

This chain links TRBV18 with TRBJ1-5, with TRBD1 matching 7 bases. Germline V gives CDR1 KGHSH, CDR2 LQKENI. This CDR3 region has 11 residues. The CDR3 nucleotides read TGTCACAGGGGATTCAATCAGCCCCAGCATTTT. Encoded protein: CHRGFNQPQHF.

The V and J genes are TRBV7-3 and TRBJ2-3; TRBD2 matches at 8 bases. The CDR3 runs to 15 residues. Per germline, CDR1 SGHTA and CDR2 FQGTGA. Trimming took 6 bases from V and 2 from J; bases not matched to a gene: 7. CDR3 region: CASSSGLGLTDTQYF. The DNA of the CDR3 is TGTGCCAGCAGTTCGGGACTAGGGCTCACAGATACGCAGTATTTT.